These T cell receptor beta chains were read from a single sample in a study of blood T cell repertoires in COVID-19. Sequenced by immunoSEQ multiplex PCR; TCRdb stores in-frame clones only, minus some. The table includes about 160,000 clones, approximately 90% detected once. Sequenced: peripheral blood. The receptor set was obtained from a woman aged 55-69 years with active or convalescent COVID-19. Each CDR3 is given with its conserved first and last residue. D genes are given only for firm matches. Size is stated for part of the rows, as once, few or many counts, or as a class when the clone is expanded.

abundance,j_gene,v_gene,d_gene,CDR3nt,CDR3aa
-,TRBJ1-2,TRBV13,-,TGTGCCAGCATCAGCCGTCTACGGGGGGTAGATGGCTACACCTTC,CASISRLRGVDGYTF
-,TRBJ2-5,TRBV6-5,-,TGTGCCAGCAATACAGGTGTAGGGACCCAGTACTTC,CASNTGVGTQYF
-,TRBJ1-2,TRBV5-1,TRBD1,TGCGCCAGCAGCCCGGGACAGGTCTATGGCTACACCTTC,CASSPGQVYGYTF
-,TRBJ2-3,TRBV4-1,-,TGCGCCAGCAGCCAAGTTAACAGGGACGCAGATACGCAGTATTTT,CASSQVNRDADTQYF
-,TRBJ2-3,TRBV18,-,TGTGCCAGCTCAGCAAAAACAGGGCACAATACGCAGTATTTT,CASSAKTGHNTQYF
few,TRBJ1-2,TRBV19,-,TGTGCCAGTAGTGCGGGGTCACTCTATGGCTACACCTTC,CASSAGSLYGYTF
-,TRBJ2-5,TRBV15,-,TGTGCCACCAGCAGAGATCGAGGGCACCAAGAGACCCAGTACTTC,CATSRDRGHQETQYF
once,TRBJ1-6,TRBV10-3,TRBD1,TGTGCCGCGGGGACAGGGGTTAATTCACCCCTCCACTTT,CAAGTGVNSPLHF
-,TRBJ1-1,TRBV19,-,TGTGCCAGTATAAATGGACAAGGGATCACTGAAGCTTTCTTT,CASINGQGITEAFF
-,TRBJ2-7,TRBV9,-,TGTGCCAGCAGCGCCCCCCCGTTCTACGAGCAGTACTTC,CASSAPPFYEQYF
-,TRBJ1-1,TRBV11-2,-,TGTGCCAGCAGCTTAGGCAGGGGCCGGCTAAACACTGAAGCTTTCTTT,CASSLGRGRLNTEAFF
-,TRBJ2-1,TRBV13,TRBD1,TGTGCCAGCAGCCCAGGGGGCTACAATGAGCAGTTCTTC,CASSPGGYNEQFF
-,TRBJ1-4,TRBV19,-,TGTGCCAGTAGTATAGTGCCCAGACTGGTATTGTCGGTGGAACTGTTTTTT,CASSIVPRLVLSVELFF
once,TRBJ2-1,TRBV7-9,-,TGTGCCAGTCCAACCCTGGGGGCAGCCCACTACAATGAGCAGTTCTTC,CASPTLGAAHYNEQFF
-,TRBJ2-3,TRBV6-5,-,TGTGCCAGCAGTTACTCCCAGACAGATACGCAGTATTTT,CASSYSQTDTQYF
-,TRBJ1-2,TRBV6-5,-,TGTGCCAGCAGTTCATCGCGTAGCCCGTATGGCTACACCTTC,CASSSSRSPYGYTF
few,TRBJ2-2,TRBV10-3,TRBD1,TGTGCCATCCAGGACAGGGCTGACGGGGAGCTGTTTTTT,CAIQDRADGELFF
-,TRBJ2-7,TRBV10-3,-,TGTGCCAGCACTAAGGAGGGCGACGAGCAGTACTTC,CASTKEGDEQYF
few,TRBJ1-1,TRBV7-9,-,TGTGCCAGCAGCCTTAGCCAGGGCGCTGAAGCTTTCTTT,CASSLSQGAEAFF
-,TRBJ2-5,TRBV30,-,TGTGCCTGGAGTGTAGAGGTTGGACTCGAAGAGACCCAGTACTTC,CAWSVEVGLEETQYF
-,TRBJ1-5,TRBV2,-,TGTGCCAGCAGTGAAGCGCCTCGAGAGCCCCAGCATTTT,CASSEAPREPQHF
-,TRBJ2-3,TRBV5-1,TRBD2,TGCGCCAGCAGCTTGGTTAGCGGGGGGCAAGATACGCAGTATTTT,CASSLVSGGQDTQYF
once,TRBJ2-1,TRBV30,TRBD2,TGTGCCTGGAGTTCACTGAGGACTAGCGGGGGGGCGAATGAGCAGTTCTTC,CAWSSLRTSGGANEQFF
once,TRBJ1-5,TRBV5-6,TRBD1,TGTGCCAGCAGCCGGACCGGGACAGGGTCCCGTCAGCCCCAGCATTTT,CASSRTGTGSRQPQHF
-,TRBJ2-3,TRBV5-6,-,TGTGCCAGCAGCACCCGTGGGCCAGATACGCAGTATTTT,CASSTRGPDTQYF
few,TRBJ2-1,TRBV7-2,-,TGTGCCAGCAGCTACATTCAGAACGTCGATGAGCAGTTCTTC,CASSYIQNVDEQFF
-,TRBJ2-3,TRBV19,-,TGTGCCAGTAGTATAGTAGATAGAGATACGCAGTATTTT,CASSIVDRDTQYF
-,TRBJ1-1,TRBV10-3,TRBD1,TGTGCCATCATCCGGGACAGGGGTGACACTGAAGCTTTCTTT,CAIIRDRGDTEAFF
once,TRBJ1-1,TRBV6-5,-,TGTGCCAGCAGTATGATGGGACTTCTTAACACTGAAGCTTTCTTT,CASSMMGLLNTEAFF